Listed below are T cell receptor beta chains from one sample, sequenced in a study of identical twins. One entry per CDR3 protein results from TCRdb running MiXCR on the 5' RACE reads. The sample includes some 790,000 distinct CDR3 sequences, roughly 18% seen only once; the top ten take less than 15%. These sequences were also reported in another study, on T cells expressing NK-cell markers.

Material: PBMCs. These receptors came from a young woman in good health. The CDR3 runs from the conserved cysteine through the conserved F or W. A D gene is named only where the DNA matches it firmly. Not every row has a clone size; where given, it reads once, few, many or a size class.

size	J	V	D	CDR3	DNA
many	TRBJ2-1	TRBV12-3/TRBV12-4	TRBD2	CASSASGLNEQFF	TGTGCCAGCAGTGCTAGCGGCCTCAATGAGCAGTTCTTC
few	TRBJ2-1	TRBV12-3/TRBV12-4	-	CASSLQGRGYNEQFF	TGTGCCAGCAGTTTACAGGGACGGGGCTACAATGAGCAGTTCTTC
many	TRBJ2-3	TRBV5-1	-	CASLGSTDTQYF	TGCGCCAGCCTAGGGAGCACAGATACGCAGTATTTT
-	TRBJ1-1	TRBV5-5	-	CASSLKPADTEAFF	TGTGCCAGCAGCTTGAAACCGGCCGACACTGAAGCTTTCTTT
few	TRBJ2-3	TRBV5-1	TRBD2	CASSYSTASGGQDTQYF	TGCGCCAGCAGCTACTCGACTGCCAGCGGGGGCCAGGATACGCAGTATTTT
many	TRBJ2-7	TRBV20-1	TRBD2	CSARALAGGAYEQYF	TGCAGTGCTAGAGCACTAGCGGGGGGCGCCTACGAGCAGTACTTC
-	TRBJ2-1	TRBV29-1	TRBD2	CSVQPLAVGNEQFF	TGCAGCGTTCAGCCCCTAGCGGTTGGTAATGAGCAGTTCTTC
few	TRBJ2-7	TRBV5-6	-	CASSVEGQGLSYEQYF	TGTGCCAGCAGCGTGGAGGGGCAGGGATTATCCTACGAGCAGTACTTC
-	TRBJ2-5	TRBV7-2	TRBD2	CASSLRNGTGRGETQYF	TGTGCCAGCAGCTTAAGGAATGGGACGGGGCGGGGGGAGACCCAGTACTTC
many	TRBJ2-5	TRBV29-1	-	CATGQETQYF	TGCGCCACAGGCCAAGAGACCCAGTACTTC
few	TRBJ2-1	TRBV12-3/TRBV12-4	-	CASSSRDLLPQFF	TGTGCCAGCAGTTCCCGGGACTTATTGCCCCAGTTCTTC
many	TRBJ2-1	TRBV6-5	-	CASTGPDEQFF	TGTGCCAGCACTGGACCGGATGAGCAGTTCTTC
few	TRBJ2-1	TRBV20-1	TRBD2	CSARHSGGLYEQFF	TGCAGTGCTCGTCACTCGGGGGGTCTCTATGAGCAGTTCTTC
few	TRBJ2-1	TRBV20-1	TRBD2	CSARPTSGGANEQFF	TGCAGTGCTAGGCCGACTAGCGGGGGGGCAAATGAGCAGTTCTTC
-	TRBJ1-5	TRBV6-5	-	CASSYRDNRSNQPQHF	TGTGCCAGCAGTTACCGGGACAACAGAAGCAATCAGCCCCAGCATTTT
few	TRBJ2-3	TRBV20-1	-	CSASNRITDTQYF	TGCAGTGCTAGTAACAGAATCACAGATACGCAGTATTTT
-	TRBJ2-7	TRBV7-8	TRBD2	CASSLGWGERGGEQYF	TGTGCCAGCAGCTTAGGGTGGGGGGAGCGGGGGGGTGAGCAGTACTTC
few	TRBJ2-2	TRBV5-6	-	CASSWGAMNTGELFF	TGTGCCAGCTCATGGGGTGCCATGAACACCGGGGAGCTGTTTTTT
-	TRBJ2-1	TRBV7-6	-	CASSYKRATGYNEQFF	TGTGCCAGCAGCTACAAACGGGCGACGGGCTACAATGAGCAGTTCTTC
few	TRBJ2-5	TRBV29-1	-	CSGRGFQETQYF	TGCAGCGGTCGGGGTTTCCAAGAGACCCAGTACTTC
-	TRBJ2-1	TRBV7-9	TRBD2	CASSLRTSGEGEQFF	TGTGCCAGCAGCCTTAGGACTAGCGGTGAGGGTGAGCAGTTCTTC
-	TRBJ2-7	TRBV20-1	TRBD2	CSARVPSGTYEQYF	TGCAGTGCTAGAGTCCCTAGCGGGACTTACGAGCAGTACTTC
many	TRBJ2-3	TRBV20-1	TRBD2	CSARSSGTSDTQYF	TGCAGTGCTAGATCTAGCGGTACGTCAGATACGCAGTATTTT
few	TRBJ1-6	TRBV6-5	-	CASSYYASFLAASPLHF	TGTGCCAGCAGTTACTACGCCAGTTTTCTTGCTGCGTCACCCCTCCACTTT
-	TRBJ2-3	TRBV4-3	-	CASSPQGSEVDTQYF	TGCGCCAGCAGCCCTCAGGGTAGCGAGGTAGATACGCAGTATTTT
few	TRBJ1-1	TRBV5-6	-	CASSSPTDLNTEAFF	TGTGCCAGCAGCTCACCGACAGACCTTAACACTGAAGCTTTCTTT
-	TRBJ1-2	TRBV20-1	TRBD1	CSASSGTALKGYTF	TGCAGTGCTAGCTCCGGGACAGCCCTTAAAGGCTACACCTTC
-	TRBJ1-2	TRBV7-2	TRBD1	CASSLAATGFGYTF	TGTGCCAGCAGCTTAGCGGCGACAGGGTTTGGCTACACCTTC
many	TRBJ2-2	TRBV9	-	CASSGGTNTGELFF	TGTGCCAGCAGCGGCGGAACGAACACCGGGGAGCTGTTTTTT
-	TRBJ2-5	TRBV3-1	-	CASSLDSTGETQYF	TGTGCCAGCAGCCTGGACTCCACAGGGGAGACCCAGTACTTC
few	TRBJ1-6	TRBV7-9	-	CASSEQGYSPLHF	TGTGCCAGCAGCGAACAGGGTTATTCACCCCTCCACTTT
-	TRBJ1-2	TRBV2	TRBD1	CASRPRDRVIGYTF	TGTGCCAGTCGACCCAGAGACAGGGTTATCGGCTACACCTTC
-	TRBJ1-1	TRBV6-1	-	CASSSHGPNTEAFF	TGTGCCAGCAGTAGTCACGGTCCGAACACTGAAGCTTTCTTT
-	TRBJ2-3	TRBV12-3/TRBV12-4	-	CASSVRDIGGRLDTQYF	TGTGCCAGCAGTGTCCGGGATATAGGGGGGAGGTTAGATACGCAGTATTTT
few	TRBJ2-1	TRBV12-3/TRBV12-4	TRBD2	CASSTQRGVGYNEQFF	TGTGCCAGCAGTACGCAGCGGGGGGTAGGGTACAATGAGCAGTTCTTC
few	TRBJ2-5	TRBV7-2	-	CASSLYDSYQETQYF	TGTGCCAGCAGCCTCTACGATTCTTACCAAGAGACCCAGTACTTC
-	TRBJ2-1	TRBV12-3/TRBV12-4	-	CASSLQGLRNEQFF	TGTGCCAGCAGTTTGCAGGGGCTAAGGAATGAGCAGTTCTTC
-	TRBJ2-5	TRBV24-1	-	CATSDDGETQYF	TGTGCCACCAGTGATGATGGCGAGACCCAGTACTTC
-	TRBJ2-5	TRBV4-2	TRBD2	CASSSESASGGRRETQYF	TGTGCCAGCAGTTCAGAATCGGCTAGCGGGGGGAGGAGAGAGACCCAGTACTTC
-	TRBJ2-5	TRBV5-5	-	CASSEILLSMETQYF	TGTGCCAGCAGCGAAATCCTCCTTAGTATGGAGACCCAGTACTTC
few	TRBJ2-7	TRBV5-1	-	CASSLGRSVAYEQYF	TGCGCCAGCAGCTTAGGCAGAAGCGTGGCCTACGAGCAGTACTTC
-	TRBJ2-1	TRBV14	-	CASSPLRGRRSHEQFF	TGTGCCAGCAGCCCTCTCCGCGGCCGACGATCGCATGAGCAGTTCTTC
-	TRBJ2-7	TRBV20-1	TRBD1	CSFRDRSSYEQYF	TGCAGCTTCCGGGACAGGAGCTCCTACGAGCAGTACTTC
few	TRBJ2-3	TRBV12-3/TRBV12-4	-	CASSFPRGAGTDTQYF	TGTGCCAGCAGTTTCCCCCGGGGGGCAGGCACAGATACGCAGTATTTT
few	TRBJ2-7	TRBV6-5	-	CASSYRPSDSSSYEQYF	TGTGCCAGCAGTTACCGACCTAGCGATTCGAGCTCCTACGAGCAGTACTTC
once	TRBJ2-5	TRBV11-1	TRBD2	CASSWGTTQETQYF	TGTGCCAGCAGCTGGGGGACTACCCAAGAGACCCAGTACTTC
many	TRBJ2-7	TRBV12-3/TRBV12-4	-	CASSLEGQGKGYEQYF	TGTGCCAGCAGTTTAGAGGGCCAGGGGAAGGGTTACGAGCAGTACTTC
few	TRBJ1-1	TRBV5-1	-	CASSWDTDTEAFF	TGCGCCAGCAGCTGGGACACGGACACTGAAGCTTTCTTT